One sample yielded the 10 T cell receptor beta chains listed below, sequenced in a study of T cells expressing NK-cell markers. Each CDR3 protein gets one entry in TCRdb, which reprocessed the 5' RACE reads and gives no DNA. The table gives about 190,000 distinct CDR3 sequences; the top ten clones make up 20% to 25% of it. Specimen: blood T cells: a sorted CD56 or NKG2C T cell subset, CD4+ or CD8+ T cells, or bulk PBMC T cells (not recorded which). These receptors originate from a man aged 18 to 70 in good health.

The genes are TRBV7-2 and TRBJ1-5. Germline values: CDR1 SGHTA, CDR2 FQGNSA. The CDR3 covers 14 residues. CDR3 protein: CASSFSEDSQPQHF.

The chain uses TRBV15 and TRBJ1-2; TCRdb's assignment of TRBD1 cannot be checked, as there is no DNA. The CDR3 runs 15 residues. CDR1 and CDR2 from the germline V gene are LNHNV and YYDKDF (reference sequence). This chain's CDR3 is CATSRDRGLDYGYTF.

The chain links TRBV12-3 or TRBV12-4 to TRBJ1-5; no DNA is available, so the TRBD1 call from TCRdb remains unchecked. This CDR3 spans 16 amino acids. The CDR3 region is CASSLAAGGFNQPQHF.

V usage is TRBV10-3 and J usage is TRBJ1-2; TCRdb returns TRBD1, unconfirmable since there is no DNA. CDR1 is ENHRY, CDR2 SYGVKD, per germline. The CDR3 sequence is 15 residues long. CDR3 region: CAISDPGSGDYGYTF.

The chain carries TRBV6-1 and TRBJ1-1; there is no DNA to check the TCRdb D call of TRBD1. The CDR3 contains 15 residues. Germline CDR1 MNHNS, CDR2 SASEGT. CDR3 amino acids: CASSKFDRGDTEAFF.

This chain joins TRBV19 and TRBJ2-7. The CDR3 is made up of 12 amino acids. Germline CDR1 LNHDA, CDR2 SQIVND (reference sequence). The CDR3 spells CASSIGRTEQYF.

This chain connects TRBV10-2 to TRBJ2-1; checking the TCRdb D call of TRBD2 is not possible without DNA. The CDR3 is 14 residues long. Germline-derived CDR1 and CDR2 are WSHSY and SAAADI. This CDR3 is CASMSSGGHNEQFF.

V is TRBV3-1 and J is TRBJ2-4; the TCRdb call, TRBD1, lacks DNA for checking. This CDR3 spans 16 amino acids. CDR1 LGHDT and CDR2 YNNKEL come from the germline V gene (reference sequence). The CDR3 is CASSQDRGKDKNIQYF. Drawing the rest from reference TRBV3-1 and TRBJ2-4, the complete variable domain is DTAVSQTPKYLVTQMGNDKSIKCEQNLGHDTMYWYKQDSKKFLKIMFSYNNKELIINETVPNRFSPKSPDKAHLNLHINSLELGDSAVYFCASSQDRGKDKNIQYFGAGTRLSVL.

The V call is TRBV7-7, the J call TRBJ2-1; TCRdb reports TRBD2, a call that lacks DNA to check it against. The V gene's germline CDR1 is SSHAT and CDR2 FNYEAQ (reference sequence). This CDR3 has 17 residues. CDR3 residues: CASSLGPYSGGDNEQFF.

The chain combines TRBV12-3 or TRBV12-4 with TRBJ1-2. This CDR3 comprises 15 residues. The chain's CDR3 is CASSQGRAFRDGYTF.